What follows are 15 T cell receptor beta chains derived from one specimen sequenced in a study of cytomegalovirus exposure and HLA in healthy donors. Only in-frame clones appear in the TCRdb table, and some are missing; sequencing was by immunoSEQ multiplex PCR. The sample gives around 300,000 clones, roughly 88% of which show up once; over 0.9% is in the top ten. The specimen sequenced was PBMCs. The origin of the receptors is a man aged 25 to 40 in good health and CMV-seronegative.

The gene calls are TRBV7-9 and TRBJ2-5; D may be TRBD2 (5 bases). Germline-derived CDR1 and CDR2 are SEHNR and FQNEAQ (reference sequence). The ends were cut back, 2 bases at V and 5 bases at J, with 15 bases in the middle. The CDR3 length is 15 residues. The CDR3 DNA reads TGTGCCAGCAGCTTAAAACTAGGGTTGTCGGAGACCCAGTACTTC. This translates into CASSLKLGLSETQYF.

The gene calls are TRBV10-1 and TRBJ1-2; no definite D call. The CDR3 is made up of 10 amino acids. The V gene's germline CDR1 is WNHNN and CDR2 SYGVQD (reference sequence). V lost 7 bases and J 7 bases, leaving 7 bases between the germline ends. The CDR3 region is CASIICGYTF. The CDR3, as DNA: TGCGCCAGCATAATCTGTGGCTACACCTTC.

The CDR3 sequence is CAWSVGGPSGGGYTF. CDR3 in DNA: TGTGCCTGGAGTGTAGGGGGACCCAGCGGAGGAGGCTACACCTTC. This chain joins TRBV30 and TRBJ1-2; maybe TRBD1 (6 bases). The CDR3 extends over 15 amino acids. Germline V CDR1 and CDR2: GTSNPN, SVGIG (reference sequence). V lost 0 bases to trimming and J lost 8 bases, with 19 bases between them.

CDR3 loop: CASSYSTGFEQYF. DNA for the CDR3: TGTGCCAGCAGTTACTCGACAGGGTTCGAGCAGTACTTC. V usage is TRBV6-5 and J usage is TRBJ2-7; 7 bases map to TRBD1. Germline lookup yields CDR1 MNHEY and CDR2 SVGAGI. The junction had 2 bases not matched to a gene; V was cut back by 0 bases and J by 6 bases. The CDR3 loop spans 13 amino acids.

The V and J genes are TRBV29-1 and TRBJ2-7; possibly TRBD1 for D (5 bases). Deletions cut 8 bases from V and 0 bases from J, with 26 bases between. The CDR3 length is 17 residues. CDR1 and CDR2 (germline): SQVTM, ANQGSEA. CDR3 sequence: CSPTFGQLIPPSYEQYF. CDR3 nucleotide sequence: TGCAGCCCGACCTTTGGACAACTCATACCCCCCTCCTACGAGCAGTACTTC.

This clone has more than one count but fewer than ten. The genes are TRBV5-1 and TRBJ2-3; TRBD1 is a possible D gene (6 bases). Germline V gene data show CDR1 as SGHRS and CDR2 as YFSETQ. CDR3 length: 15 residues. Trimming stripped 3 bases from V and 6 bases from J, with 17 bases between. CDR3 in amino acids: CASSSWGQGVDTQYF. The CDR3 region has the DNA TGCGCCAGCAGCTCCTGGGGACAAGGCGTGGATACGCAGTATTTT.

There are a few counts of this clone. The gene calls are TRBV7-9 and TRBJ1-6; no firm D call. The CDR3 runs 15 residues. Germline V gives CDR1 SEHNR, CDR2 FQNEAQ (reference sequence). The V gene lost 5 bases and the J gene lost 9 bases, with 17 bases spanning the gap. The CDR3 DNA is TGTGCCAGCAGCCCTCCGGCCGGGGTTGCTTCACCCCTCCACTTT. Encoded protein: CASSPPAGVASPLHF.

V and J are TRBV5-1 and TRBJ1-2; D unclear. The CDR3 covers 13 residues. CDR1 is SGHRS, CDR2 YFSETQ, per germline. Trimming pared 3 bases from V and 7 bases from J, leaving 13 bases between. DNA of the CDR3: TGCGCCAGCAGCTCCCCGGGAGACCGTGGCTACACCTTC. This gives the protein CASSSPGDRGYTF. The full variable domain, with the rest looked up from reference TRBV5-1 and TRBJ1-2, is KAGVTQTPRYLIKTRGQQVTLSCSPISGHRSVSWYQQTPGQGLQFLFEYFSETQRNKGNFPGRFSGRQFSNSRSEMNVSTLELGDSALYLCASSSPGDRGYTFGSGTRLTVV.

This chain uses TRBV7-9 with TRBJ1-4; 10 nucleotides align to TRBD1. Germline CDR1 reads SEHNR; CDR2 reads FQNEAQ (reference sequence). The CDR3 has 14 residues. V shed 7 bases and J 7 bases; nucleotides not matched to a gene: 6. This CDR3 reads CASTRQGAAEKLFF. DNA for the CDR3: TGTGCCAGCACCAGACAGGGGGCTGCTGAAAAACTGTTTTTT.

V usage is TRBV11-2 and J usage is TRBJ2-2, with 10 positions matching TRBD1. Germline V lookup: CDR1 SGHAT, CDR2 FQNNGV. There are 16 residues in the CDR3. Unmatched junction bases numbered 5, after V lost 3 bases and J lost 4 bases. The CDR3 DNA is TGTGCCAGCAGCTTCTCCGGGACAGGGGCCACCGGGGAGCTGTTTTTT. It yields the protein CASSFSGTGATGELFF.

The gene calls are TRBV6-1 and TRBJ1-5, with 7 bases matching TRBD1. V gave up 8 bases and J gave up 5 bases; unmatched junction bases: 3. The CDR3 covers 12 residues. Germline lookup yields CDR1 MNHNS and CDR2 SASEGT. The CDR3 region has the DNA TGTGCCAGCCAGGGGGTTGATCAGCCCCAGCATTTT. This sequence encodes CASQGVDQPQHF.

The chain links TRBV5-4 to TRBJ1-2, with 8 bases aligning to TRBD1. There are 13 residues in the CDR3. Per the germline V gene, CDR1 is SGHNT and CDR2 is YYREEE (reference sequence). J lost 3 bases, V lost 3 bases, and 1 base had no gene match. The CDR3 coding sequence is TGTGCCAGCAGCTCGACAGGGGACTATGGCTACACCTTC. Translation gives CASSSTGDYGYTF.

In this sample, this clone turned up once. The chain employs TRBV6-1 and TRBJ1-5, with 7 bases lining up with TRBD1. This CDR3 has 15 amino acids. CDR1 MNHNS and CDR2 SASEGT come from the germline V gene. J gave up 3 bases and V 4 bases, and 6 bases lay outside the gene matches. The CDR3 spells CASSGIDRDNQPQHF. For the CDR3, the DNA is TGTGCCAGCAGTGGCATTGACAGGGACAATCAGCCCCAGCATTTT.

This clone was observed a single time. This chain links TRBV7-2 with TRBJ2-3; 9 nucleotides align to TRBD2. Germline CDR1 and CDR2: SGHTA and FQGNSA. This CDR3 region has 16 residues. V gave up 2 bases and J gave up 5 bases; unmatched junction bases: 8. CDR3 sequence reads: CASSLSGGGAKDTQYF. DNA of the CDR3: TGTGCCAGCAGCTTATCCGGCGGGGGGGCGAAAGATACGCAGTATTTT.

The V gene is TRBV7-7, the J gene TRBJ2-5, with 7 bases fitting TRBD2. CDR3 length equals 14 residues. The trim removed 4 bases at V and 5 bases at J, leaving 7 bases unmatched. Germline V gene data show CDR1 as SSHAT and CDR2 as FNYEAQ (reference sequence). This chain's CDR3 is CASSSRGEGETQYF. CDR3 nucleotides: TGTGCCAGCAGCTCCCGGGGGGAGGGGGAGACCCAGTACTTC. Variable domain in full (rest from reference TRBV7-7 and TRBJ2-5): GAGVSQSPRYKVTKRGQDVTLRCDPISSHATLYWYQQALGQGPEFLTYFNYEAQPDKSGLPSDRFSAERPEGSISTLTIQRTEQRDSAMYRCASSSRGEGETQYFGPGTRLLVL.